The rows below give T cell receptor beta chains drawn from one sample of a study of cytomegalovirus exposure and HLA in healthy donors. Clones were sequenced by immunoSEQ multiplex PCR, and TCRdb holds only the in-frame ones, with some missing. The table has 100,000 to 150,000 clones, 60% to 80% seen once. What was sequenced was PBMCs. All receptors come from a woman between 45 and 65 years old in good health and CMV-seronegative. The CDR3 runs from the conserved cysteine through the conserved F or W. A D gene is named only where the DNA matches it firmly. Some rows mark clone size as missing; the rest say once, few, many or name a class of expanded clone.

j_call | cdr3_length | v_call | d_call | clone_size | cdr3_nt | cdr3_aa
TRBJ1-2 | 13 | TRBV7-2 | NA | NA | TGTGCCAGCAGCTTAGGTCAGAACTATGGCTACACCTTC | CASSLGQNYGYTF
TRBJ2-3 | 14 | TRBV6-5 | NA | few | TGTGCCAGCACCCGAGGAGGGTTCGGAGATACGCAGTATTTT | CASTRGGFGDTQYF
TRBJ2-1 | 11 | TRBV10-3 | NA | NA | TGTGCCATCCGGAGCGGTGATGAGCAGTTCTTC | CAIRSGDEQFF
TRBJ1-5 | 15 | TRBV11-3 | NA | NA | TGTGCCAGCAGCTTAGGGAGGGCAGACGATCAGCCCCAGCATTTT | CASSLGRADDQPQHF
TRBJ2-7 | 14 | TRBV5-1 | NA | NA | TGCGCCAGCAGAAGGGGGTCAGGTACTTACGAGCAGTACTTC | CASRRGSGTYEQYF
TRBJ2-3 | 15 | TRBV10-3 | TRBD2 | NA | TGTGCCATCAGAGATTTAGCGGGAGCGGGAGATACGCAGTATTTT | CAIRDLAGAGDTQYF
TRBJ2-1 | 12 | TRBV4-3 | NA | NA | TGCGCCAGCAGCCAAGATCTCAATGAGCAGTTCTTC | CASSQDLNEQFF
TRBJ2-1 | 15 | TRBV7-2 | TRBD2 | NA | TGTGCCAGCAGCTTGACTAGCGGGGCATACAATGAGCAGTTCTTC | CASSLTSGAYNEQFF
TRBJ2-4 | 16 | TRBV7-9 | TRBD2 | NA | TGTGCCAGCAGCTTACCCCTAGCGGGAGATCCGGACATTCAGTACTTC | CASSLPLAGDPDIQYF
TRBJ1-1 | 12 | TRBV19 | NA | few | TGTGCCAGTAGGCCAGGGGCTACTGAAGCTTTCTTT | CASRPGATEAFF
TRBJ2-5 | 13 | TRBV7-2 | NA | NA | TGTGCCAGCAGCCCCCGGCCGGGAGAGACCCAGTACTTC | CASSPRPGETQYF
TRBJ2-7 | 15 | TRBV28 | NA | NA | TGTGCCAGCAGCCGAAACCGGAGGAGGGTAGCCGAGCAGTACTTC | CASSRNRRRVAEQYF
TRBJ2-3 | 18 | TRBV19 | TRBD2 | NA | TGTGCCAGTAGTACCCAGGAACTAGCGGGTACGCGGACAGATACGCAGTATTTT | CASSTQELAGTRTDTQYF
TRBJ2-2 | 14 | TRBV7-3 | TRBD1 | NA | TGTGCCAGCAGCGAGGGGGCCTACACCGGGGAGCTGTTTTTT | CASSEGAYTGELFF
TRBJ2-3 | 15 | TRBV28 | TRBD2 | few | TGTGCCAGCCTCCGGCAACAGGCCGGGGGGGATACGCAGTATTTT | CASLRQQAGGDTQYF
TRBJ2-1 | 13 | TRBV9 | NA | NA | TGTGCCAGCAGCGTAGGGACTCTAAATGAGCAGTTCTTC | CASSVGTLNEQFF
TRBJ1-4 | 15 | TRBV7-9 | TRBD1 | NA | TGTTCCAGCAGCCGGGACAGCGAAACTAATGAAAAACTGTTTTTT | CSSSRDSETNEKLFF
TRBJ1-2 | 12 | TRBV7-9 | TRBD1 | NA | TGTTCCAGCGGCCGGGACAGGGAAGTATTGTCCTTC | CSSGRDREVLSF
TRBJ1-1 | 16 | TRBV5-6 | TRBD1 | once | TGTGCCAGCAGCCGATCATTCCGGACAGGGAACACTGAAGCTTTCTTT | CASSRSFRTGNTEAFF
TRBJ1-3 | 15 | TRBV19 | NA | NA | TGTGCCAGTAGTATGAGGCCGGACTCTGGAAACACCATATATTTT | CASSMRPDSGNTIYF
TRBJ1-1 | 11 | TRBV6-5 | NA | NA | TGTGCCACCGGGAGAGACACTGAAGCTTTCTTT | CATGRDTEAFF
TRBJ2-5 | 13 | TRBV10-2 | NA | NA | TGCGCCAGCAGCAACACAGGGACAGAGACCCAGTACTTC | CASSNTGTETQYF
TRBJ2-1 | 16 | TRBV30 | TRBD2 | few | TGTGCCTGGAGTGTACTGAGGACTAGCGGTTACAATGAGCAGTTCTTC | CAWSVLRTSGYNEQFF
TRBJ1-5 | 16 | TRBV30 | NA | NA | TGTGCCTGGAGGGAAAGCGGGGGTTTTAGTAATCAGCCCCAGCATTTT | CAWRESGGFSNQPQHF
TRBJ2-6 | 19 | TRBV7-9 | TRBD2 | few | TGTGCCAGCAGCAGCCCTGGGACTAGCGATGACTCTGGGGCCAACGTCCTGACTTTC | CASSSPGTSDDSGANVLTF
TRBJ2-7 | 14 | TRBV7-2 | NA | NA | TGTGCCAGCAGCTTCCAGGGTGCGCCGTCTGAGCAGTACTTC | CASSFQGAPSEQYF
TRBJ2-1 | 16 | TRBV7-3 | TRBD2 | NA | TGTGCCAGCAGGGCCGCCGGGACTACTTTTCTCAATGAGCAGTTCTTC | CASRAAGTTFLNEQFF
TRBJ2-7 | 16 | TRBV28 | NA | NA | TGTGCCAGCAGTTTATTCCAGGAGGGGGCGCTTGACGAGCAGTACTTC | CASSLFQEGALDEQYF
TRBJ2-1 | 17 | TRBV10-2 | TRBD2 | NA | TGCGCCAGCAGTGAGTCCGTTGTACTAGCGGGGCACAATGAGCAGTTCTTC | CASSESVVLAGHNEQFF
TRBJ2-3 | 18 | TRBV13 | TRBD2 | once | TGTGCCAGCAGCGTCGGGAGGCCCCTTAGGATGCGGGCAGATACGCAGTATTTT | CASSVGRPLRMRADTQYF
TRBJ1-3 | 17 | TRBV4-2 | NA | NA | TGTGCCAGCAGCCAAACCGCAACAGGGAACTCTGGAAACACCATATATTTT | CASSQTATGNSGNTIYF
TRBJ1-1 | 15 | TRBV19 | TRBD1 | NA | TGTGCCAGTAGTATCGGACAGGTCATGAACACTGAAGCTTTCTTT | CASSIGQVMNTEAFF
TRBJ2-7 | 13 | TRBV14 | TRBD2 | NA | TGTGCCAGCAGGGCCGGGGGGACCTACGAGCAGTACTTC | CASRAGGTYEQYF
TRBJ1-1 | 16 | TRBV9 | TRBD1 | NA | TGTGCCAGCAGCCCCTATTCTTCAGGGGGCGGCACTGAAGCTTTCTTT | CASSPYSSGGGTEAFF
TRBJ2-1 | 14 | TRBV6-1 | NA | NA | TGTGCCAGCAGTGAACAGGGTATCATCAATGAGCAGTTCTTC | CASSEQGIINEQFF
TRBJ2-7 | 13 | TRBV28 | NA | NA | TGTGCCAGCACCCTAGGAGGACTCTACGAGCAGTACTTC | CASTLGGLYEQYF
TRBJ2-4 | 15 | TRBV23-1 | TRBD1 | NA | TGCGCCAGCAGTCATCGGGACAGGGCCAAAAACATTCAGTACTTC | CASSHRDRAKNIQYF
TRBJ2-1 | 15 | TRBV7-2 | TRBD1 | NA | TGTGCCAGCAGCTTAGGGGGACAGCCTTACAATGAGCAGTTCTTC | CASSLGGQPYNEQFF
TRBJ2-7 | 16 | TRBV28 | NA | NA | TGTGCCAGCAGGACTTTAGACAGGAGGTCATCCTACGAGCAGTACTTC | CASRTLDRRSSYEQYF
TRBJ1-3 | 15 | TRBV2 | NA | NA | TGTGCCAGCACCTTACTAACAGGGAGTGGAAACACCATATATTTT | CASTLLTGSGNTIYF
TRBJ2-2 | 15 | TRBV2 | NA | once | TGTGCCAGCACTAGACTTCTCTCGGGCACCGGGGAGCTGTTTTTT | CASTRLLSGTGELFF
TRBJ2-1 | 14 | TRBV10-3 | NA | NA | TGTGCCATCAGTGATCAGCGGGCATACAATGAGCAGTTCTTC | CAISDQRAYNEQFF
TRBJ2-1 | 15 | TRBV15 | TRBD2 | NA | TGTGCCACCAGCATGGGACTAGTACAGTACAATGAGCAGTTCTTC | CATSMGLVQYNEQFF
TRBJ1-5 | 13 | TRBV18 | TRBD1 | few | TGTGCCAGCTCGGGACAGGGGGATCGGCCCCAGCATTTT | CASSGQGDRPQHF
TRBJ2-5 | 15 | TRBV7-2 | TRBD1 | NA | TGTGCCAGCAGCTCGGGACAGGGGCGGGGAGAGACCCAGTACTTC | CASSSGQGRGETQYF
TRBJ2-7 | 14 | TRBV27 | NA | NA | TGTGCCAGCAGTTTAGGCGGGGCCGCCCACGAGCAGTACTTC | CASSLGGAAHEQYF
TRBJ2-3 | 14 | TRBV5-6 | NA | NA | TGTGCCAGCAGCCCGTTAGCGCACACAGATACGCAGTATTTT | CASSPLAHTDTQYF
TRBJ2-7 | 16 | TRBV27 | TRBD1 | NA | TGTGCCAGCAGTAACCCCGGTCCGGACAGGGGTTACGAGCAGTACTTC | CASSNPGPDRGYEQYF
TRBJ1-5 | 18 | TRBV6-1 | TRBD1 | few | TGTGCCAGCAGTGAGACAGGGGCCCGAACTCCTGTAAATCAGCCCCAGCATTTT | CASSETGARTPVNQPQHF
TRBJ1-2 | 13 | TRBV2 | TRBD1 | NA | TGTGCCAGCAGGGACAGGGGTGGGAGTGGCTACACCTTC | CASRDRGGSGYTF
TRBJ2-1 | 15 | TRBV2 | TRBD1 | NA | TGTGCCAGCAGTTTACAGGGGGGCTCCTACAATGAGCAGTTCTTC | CASSLQGGSYNEQFF
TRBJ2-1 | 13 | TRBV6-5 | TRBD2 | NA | TGTGCCAGCAAGCGGGACTCCTACAATGAGCAGTTCTTC | CASKRDSYNEQFF